This T cell receptor (beta chain) was recorded in a study of early T cells in non-severe SARS-CoV-2 infection. The CDR3 covers 17 residues. V was trimmed by 2 bases and J by 8 bases, leaving 22 bases between them. The germline V gene has CDR1 MNHEY and CDR2 SMNVEV (reference sequence). One entry per CDR3 protein results from TCRdb running MiXCR on the 5' RACE reads. This sample has about 70,000 distinct CDR3 sequences, with around 4.2% found just once. The chain carries TRBV27 and TRBJ2-1, with D possibly matching TRBD2 (6 bases). This sequence originates from an adult who was a healthcare worker with PCR-confirmed SARS-CoV-2 infection or an uninfected control (not recorded which). The donor label of this sample is uncertain. Sequencing was performed on whole blood, taken at baseline. The CDR3 here is CASSLGLPGVGGDEQFF. The CDR3 coding sequence is TGTGCCAGCAGTTTAGGACTCCCCGGGGTGGGGGGTGATGAGCAGTTCTTC.